Listed here are 19 T cell receptor beta chains from one sample, sequenced in a study of blood T cell repertoires in COVID-19. Generated by immunoSEQ multiplex PCR, the TCRdb table keeps only in-frame clones and is missing some. This sample has around 39,000 clones, with roughly 80% found just once. Material: peripheral blood. Every receptor here comes from a man of 80 years or more with active or convalescent COVID-19.

The CDR3 DNA follows: TGTGCCAGTAGACAGGAGACTTCCGAGGCTTTCTTT. Its protein product is CASRQETSEAFF. The genes are TRBV5-4 and TRBJ1-1; D is possibly TRBD1 (6 bases). The ends were cut back, 8 bases at V and 11 bases at J, with 19 bases in the middle. The V gene's germline CDR1 is SGHNT and CDR2 YYREEE (reference sequence). CDR3 length: 12 residues. Full variable domain (outside the CDR3, taken from reference TRBV5-4 and TRBJ1-1): ETGVTQSPTHLIKTRGQQVTLRCSSQSGHNTVSWYQQALGQGPQFIFQYYREEENGRGNFPPRFSGLQFPNYSSELNVNALELDDSALYLCASRQETSEAFFGQGTRLTVV.

This chain joins TRBV11-3 and TRBJ1-2; D gene ambiguous. The CDR3 length is 15 residues. CDR1 and CDR2 from the germline V gene are SGHNT and YENEEA. V lost 0 bases, J lost 5 bases, and 13 bases lay in between. The CDR3 DNA follows: TGTGCCAGCAGCTTAGACCCCTCCGGGAATTATGGCTACACCTTC. Protein sequence: CASSLDPSGNYGYTF. Full variable domain (remainder filled in from reference TRBV11-3 and TRBJ1-2): EAGVVQSPRYKIIEKKQPVAFWCNPISGHNTLYWYLQNLGQGPELLIRYENEEAVDDSQLPKDRFSAERLKGVDSTLKIQPAELGDSAVYLCASSLDPSGNYGYTFGSGTRLTVV.

The J gene is TRBJ2-5, the V gene TRBV20-1; D possibly corresponds to TRBD1 (5 bases). The CDR3 consists of 11 residues. The germline V and J ends were trimmed by 6 bases and 1 base, with 6 bases remaining between them. Germline CDR1 and CDR2: DFQATT and SNEGSKA (reference sequence). The CDR3 bases are TGCAGTGCAGGGGCCCAAGAGACCCAGTACTTC. Protein product: CSAGAQETQYF.

This chain links TRBV4-3 with TRBJ2-4, with TRBD2 matching over 8 bases. With 6 bases clipped from V and 9 bases from J, the junction kept 7 bases outside the gene matches. The CDR3 contains 13 residues. CDR1 LGHNA and CDR2 YSLEER come from the germline V gene. CDR3: CASSYGGARIQYF. The CDR3 DNA sequence: TGCGCCAGCAGTTACGGGGGGGCCCGCATTCAGTACTTC.

This sequence joins TRBV14 and TRBJ2-7; 7 nucleotides line up with TRBD1. The trim removed 4 bases at V and 1 base at J, leaving 4 bases unmatched. Germline lookup yields CDR1 SGHDN and CDR2 FVKESK. The CDR3 totals 14 residues. The CDR3 DNA sequence: TGTGCCAGCAGCCGAAACAGGGGATCCTACGAGCAGTACTTC. It codes for CASSRNRGSYEQYF.

The chain uses TRBV6-2 or TRBV6-3 and TRBJ2-7, with D tentatively TRBD1 (6 bases). The V and J ends lost 2 bases and 3 bases respectively, with 23 bases between them. Germline V CDR1 and CDR2: MNHEY, SVGEGT. The CDR3 is 18 residues long. CDR3 sequence (DNA): TGTGCCAGCAGTTACGACGGTGCCAGGGGTCGAGGATTCTACGAGCAGTACTTC. It encodes CASSYDGARGRGFYEQYF.

The chain carries TRBV7-3 and TRBJ2-1, with TRBD2 matching over 8 bases. Germline CDR1 reads SGHTA; CDR2 reads FQGTGA. V lost 2 bases to trimming and J lost 5 bases; unmatched junction nucleotides: 11. The CDR3 extends over 17 amino acids. CDR3 protein: CASSLVLAGQNNNEQFF. CDR3 bases: TGTGCCAGCAGCTTAGTCCTAGCGGGTCAAAATAACAATGAGCAGTTCTTC.

This rearrangement joins TRBV5-1 to TRBJ2-2; 10 bases map to TRBD2. The CDR3 extends over 15 amino acids. V lost 1 base and J lost 6; bases outside the gene matches: 3. CDR1 and CDR2 (germline): SGHRS, YFSETQ. Written as DNA, the CDR3 is TGCGCCAGCAGCTTGACTAGCGGGGTTGCCGGGGAGCTGTTTTTT. This codes for CASSLTSGVAGELFF.

The chain couples TRBV4-1 to TRBJ2-3; 11 bases are a match to TRBD2. The CDR3 runs 17 residues. With V trimmed by 1 base and J by 2 bases, 5 bases remained unmatched. Germline lookup yields CDR1 MGHRA and CDR2 YSYEKL. CDR3 in amino acids: CASSQVPSGGYTDTQYF. The CDR3 region has the DNA TGCGCCAGCAGCCAAGTACCTAGCGGGGGGTACACAGATACGCAGTATTTT.

The chain is built from TRBV6-2 or TRBV6-3 and TRBJ2-2; 11 bases are a match to TRBD1. The V gene's germline CDR1 is MNHEY and CDR2 SVGEGT. V shed 2 bases and J 6 bases; nucleotides not matched to a gene: 2. The length of the CDR3 is 15 residues. The CDR3 DNA reads TGTGCCAGCAGTTACCCGGGACAGGGGGCCGGGGAGCTGTTTTTT. This translates into CASSYPGQGAGELFF.

The gene calls are TRBV28 and TRBJ1-3, with D uncertain. The CDR3 totals 16 residues. Germline lookup yields CDR1 MDHEN and CDR2 SYDVKM. V dropped 4 bases and J dropped 0 bases, with 13 bases sitting between them. The DNA for the CDR3 is TGTGCCAGCAGTTCCTCAAACTATGGCTCTGGAAACACCATATATTTT. Protein sequence: CASSSSNYGSGNTIYF. Looking up the rest from reference TRBV28 and TRBJ1-3 gives the full variable domain: DVKVTQSSRYLVKRTGEKVFLECVQDMDHENMFWYRQDPGLGLRLIYFSYDVKMKEKGDIPEGYSVSREKKERFSLILESASTNQTSMYLCASSSSNYGSGNTIYFGEGSWLTVV.

J is TRBJ1-2 and V is TRBV7-9; no clear D. The CDR3 is 16 residues long. CDR1 SEHNR and CDR2 FQNEAQ come from the germline V gene (reference sequence). Between the trimmed V and J ends, which lost 1 base and 4 bases, there was a span of 16 bases. CDR3 sequence (DNA): TGTGCCAGCAGCTTAGGTGCCAGGCCAGAGATCTATGGCTACACCTTC. It is translated as CASSLGARPEIYGYTF.

This clone was seen only once. The chain joins TRBV3-1 (or the pseudogene TRBV3-2) to TRBJ1-3, with a tentative D call TRBD1 (5 bases). The CDR3 length is 17 residues. The V gene's germline CDR1 is LGHDT and CDR2 YNNKEL (reference sequence). The germline V and J ends were trimmed by 6 bases and 0 bases, with 18 bases remaining between them. The CDR3 here is CASRLGTTISSGNTIYF. Written as DNA, the CDR3 is TGTGCCAGCAGACTGGGGACTACCATTTCCTCTGGAAACACCATATATTTT.

The chain has TRBV7-3 and TRBJ2-7, with a tentative D call TRBD1 (5 bases). This CDR3 region has 12 residues. V gave up 2 bases and J gave up 7 bases, with 9 bases separating them. Germline loops: CDR1 SGHTA, CDR2 FQGTGA. CDR3 DNA sequence: TGTGCCAGCAGCTTAGGGTCAGGGGAGCAGTACTTC. This gives the protein CASSLGSGEQYF.

The chain couples TRBV10-3 to TRBJ1-1, with a weak D call TRBD1 (5 bases). CDR1 and CDR2 from the germline V gene are ENHRY and SYGVKD. V was shortened by 8 bases and J by 1 base, with 11 bases between the two germline ends. This CDR3 spans 13 amino acids. CDR3 loop: CAIRGRENTEAFF. The CDR3 bases are TGTGCCATCCGGGGGAGAGAGAACACTGAAGCTTTCTTT.

This clone was seen just once. CDR3 DNA: TGCGCCAGCAGCCAACTACAGGACATTCAAGTATACGAAAAACTGTTTTTT. Amino acid sequence: CASSQLQDIQVYEKLFF. The rearrangement links TRBV4-3 to TRBJ1-4, with D possibly TRBD1 on 5 matching bases. Between the trimmed V and J ends, which lost 2 bases and 8 bases, there was a span of 21 bases. CDR3 length: 17 residues. CDR1 is LGHNA and CDR2 is YSLEER in the germline V gene.

This clone was seen a handful of times. The gene calls are TRBV12-3 or TRBV12-4 and TRBJ1-5; D is perhaps TRBD1 (5 bases). V was shortened by 3 bases and J by 2 bases, with 5 bases between the two germline ends. This CDR3 is 13 amino acids long. CDR3 protein: CASSLTGNQPQHF. Here the CDR3 DNA reads TGTGCCAGCAGTTTGACAGGCAATCAGCCCCAGCATTTT.

This clone was detected only a few times. V usage is TRBV6-2 or TRBV6-3 and J usage is TRBJ1-3; D not resolved. Germline V gives CDR1 MNHEY, CDR2 SVGEGT. The CDR3 runs to 13 residues. V was cut by 4 bases and J by 4 bases, with 8 bases left in between. This CDR3 reads CASSSPSGNTIYF. The CDR3 DNA reads TGTGCCAGCAGTTCTCCGTCGGGAAACACCATATATTTT.

This clone was detected only once. The chain recombines TRBV19 with TRBJ1-2; D is perhaps TRBD1 (5 bases). Trimming removed 5 bases at V and 8 bases at J, with 18 bases between. The V gene's germline CDR1 is LNHDA and CDR2 SQIVND (reference sequence). CDR3 length: 14 residues. In DNA form, the CDR3 reads TGTGCCAGTAGTCCAGTACCCGGGACTAGAGGCTACACCTTC. It is translated as CASSPVPGTRGYTF.